This TCR beta chain was sequenced during a study of blood T cell repertoires in COVID-19. Study as a whole: PBMCs, B-cell-depleted T cells, or T cells were the source of the cDNA or gDNA that made up the material.

Repertoires were generated with immunoSEQ multiplex PCR, while TCRdb's copy carries only in-frame clones and drops some. The repertoire includes hundreds of thousands of clones, roughly 88% of them detected once, and about 1.5% sits in the top ten. CDR1 is SGHNT and CDR2 is YENEEA in the germline V gene. The J segment lost 10 bases and the V segment lost 4 bases, leaving 9 bases of the junction unmatched. The CDR3 extends over 14 amino acids. V is TRBV11-3 and J is TRBJ2-1, with 8 bases fitting TRBD1. Sequenced: peripheral blood. The origin of this receptor is a woman in her thirties with active or convalescent COVID-19. The DNA of the CDR3 is TGTGCCAGCAGCTCCGGACAGGGAGCCGGGGAGCAGTTCTTC. This translates into CASSSGQGAGEQFF.